This is a list of T cell receptor beta chains from one sample in a study of T cells in Graves' hyperthyroidism and ophthalmopathy. A single record per CDR3 protein comes from TCRdb applying MiXCR to the multiplex PCR reads. The repertoire holds 90,000 to 120,000 distinct CDR3 sequences, with 15% to 20% as singletons. The sequenced sample was blood. The source is a woman between 45 and 65 years old with Graves' hyperthyroidism. Both conserved end residues are trimmed from each CDR3.

j_call v_call cdr3_aa
TRBJ1-6 TRBV6-1 ASRGLRGPNSPLH
TRBJ2-7 TRBV5-8 ASSFGLAGGNEQY
TRBJ2-1 TRBV3-1 ASSQVRGGSREQF
TRBJ2-7 TRBV30 AWSPANEQY
TRBJ1-4 TRBV2 ASEQSTNEKLF
TRBJ2-3 TRBV20-1 SAARTGTDTQY
TRBJ1-1 TRBV29-1 SVDPSLLNTEAF
TRBJ2-7 TRBV19 ASRLRTSGPYEQY
TRBJ1-4 TRBV11-2 ASSLERPGTGGEKLF
TRBJ2-5 TRBV7-6 ASSLGQGYGETQY
TRBJ2-7 TRBV19 ASSRQGAYEQY
TRBJ2-1 TRBV5-1 ASSLTGRIDNEQF
TRBJ2-5 TRBV18 ASTGQAQETQY
TRBJ2-3 TRBV14 ASSQDSGSFRTDTQY
TRBJ2-1 TRBV7-3 ASSLLAGSYNEQF
TRBJ2-1 TRBV7-9 ASSPDRGPNEQF
TRBJ2-5 TRBV6-5 ASSYEAYQETQY
TRBJ2-7 TRBV28 ASSGPGPYEQY
TRBJ2-1 TRBV20-1 SARSGTSGRTSYNEQF
TRBJ2-3 TRBV11-2 ASSLDLSGRSVCARRNTDTQY
TRBJ2-1 TRBV11-2 ASSVGGGNNEQF
TRBJ2-5 TRBV29-1 SVGGTGAFQETQY
TRBJ2-6 TRBV20-1 SAEAGRQVLT
TRBJ1-2 TRBV15 ATSSDLSGYT
TRBJ1-1 TRBV10-3 AISQGNTEAF
TRBJ2-2 TRBV29-1 SVEDRDRVTGELF
TRBJ1-1 TRBV20-1 SASPDAREREAF
TRBJ2-1 TRBV7-9 ASSGGGGSDEQF
TRBJ1-5 TRBV20-1 SAGGQGNGQPQH
TRBJ1-1 TRBV27 ASSVIGPMNTEAF
TRBJ2-3 TRBV5-4 ASSPGVLDTQY
TRBJ2-2 TRBV28 ASSLRGQGVTGELF
TRBJ2-1 TRBV20-1 SATSGTGTSGGNEQF
TRBJ2-1 TRBV12-3/TRBV12-4 ASSLASGQGADEQF
TRBJ2-1 TRBV7-2 ASSFTAGYNEQF
TRBJ2-7 TRBV28 ASSFLAGGPDEQY
TRBJ2-3 TRBV18 ASSPPLSTDTQY
TRBJ2-2 TRBV28 ASSRRNTGELF
TRBJ2-3 TRBV6-5 ASSYSTSTDTQY
TRBJ2-3 TRBV4-1 ASSPQRGRADLSTDTQY
TRBJ2-1 TRBV20-1 SATTSAGSYNEQF